This TCR beta chain stems from a study of shared clonotypes between healthy human individuals. In germline, CDR1 is SGHAT, CDR2 FQNNGV. Trimming shortened V by 4 bases and J by 4 bases, and 8 bases separated the two germline ends. CDR3 length equals 12 residues. Data came from immunoSEQ multiplex PCR; TCRdb stores just in-frame clones and leaves some out. The repertoire includes about 2.4 million clones, approximately 93% of them detected once, and approximately 0.37% sits in the top ten. The source of this sequence is a man aged 18 to 35 in good health. Some clones in this sample may be carry-over from other donors' samples. Sequenced input: naive CD4+ T cells from PBMCs. Noted subset: CD45RA+ positively selected. This rearrangement joins TRBV11-2 to TRBJ2-7; D not resolved. The chain's CDR3 is CASSYYGYEQYF. Written as DNA, the CDR3 is TGTGCCAGCAGCTATTATGGTTACGAGCAGTACTTC.